The sample holds a few counts of the clone carrying this T cell receptor beta chain. Original analysis: Counts of nucleated cells, estimated from reference gene primer amplification, were obtained. TCRdb's copy holds only in-frame clones and misses some; the assay was immunoSEQ multiplex PCR. V and J calls and clone size are given by that table; D and trimming were obtained from the DNA. The profile shows 330,000 or so clones, 80% to 90% of them singletons. CDR1 LGHNA and CDR2 YSLEER come from the germline V gene. The CDR3 spans 14 residues. The ends lost 2 bases at V and 5 bases at J; junction bases unmatched: 2. These data belong to a study of blood T cell repertoires in COVID-19. Overall study context: Samples of COVID-19 (acute and convalescent) were obtained from the United States, Italy and Spain. Sources were T cells, B-cell-depleted T cells, or PBMCs; the material itself was cDNA or gDNA.

The Seattle patients joined while their infection was active and were tracked longitudinally afterward. What was sequenced was peripheral blood. The chain uses TRBV4-3 and TRBJ1-5, with 8 nucleotides matching TRBD1. This sequence was found in a man aged 25 to 45 with COVID-19, enrolled during active disease. The CDR3 loop is CASSQLTGDQPQHF. For the CDR3, the DNA is TGCGCCAGCAGCCAACTGACAGGGGATCAGCCCCAGCATTTT.